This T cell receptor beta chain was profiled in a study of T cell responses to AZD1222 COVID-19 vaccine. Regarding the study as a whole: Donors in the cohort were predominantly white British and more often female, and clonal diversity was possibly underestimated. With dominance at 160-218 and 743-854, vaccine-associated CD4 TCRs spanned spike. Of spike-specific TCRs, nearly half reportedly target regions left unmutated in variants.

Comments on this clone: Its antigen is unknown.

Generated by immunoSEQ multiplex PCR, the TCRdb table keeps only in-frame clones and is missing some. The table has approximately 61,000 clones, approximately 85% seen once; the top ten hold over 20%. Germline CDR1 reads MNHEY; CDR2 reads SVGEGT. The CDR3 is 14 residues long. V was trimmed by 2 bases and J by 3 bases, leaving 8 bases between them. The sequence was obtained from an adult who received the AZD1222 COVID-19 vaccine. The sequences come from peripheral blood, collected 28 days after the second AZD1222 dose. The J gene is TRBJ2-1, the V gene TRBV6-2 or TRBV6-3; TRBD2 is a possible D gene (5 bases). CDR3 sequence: CASSYARDYNEQFF. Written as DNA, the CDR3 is TGTGCCAGCAGTTACGCCCGGGACTACAATGAGCAGTTCTTC.